Presented here are 2 T cell receptor beta chains from one specimen sequenced in a study of identical twins. TCRdb re-derived calls from the 5' RACE reads in MiXCR, one entry per CDR3 protein. The data contain about 220,000 distinct CDR3 sequences, about 7.5% of them singletons. In addition, the sample was reused for a study of yellow fever vaccine responses in identical twins.

Material for sequencing was memory (CD45RO+) T cells sorted from blood. Receptors originate from a woman between 18 and 30 years old in good health.

This clonotype was seen at least ten times. The chain employs TRBV7-2 and TRBJ1-5; D is undetermined. Deletions cut 4 bases from V and 4 bases from J, with 8 bases between. CDR1 and CDR2 (germline): SGHTA, FQGNSA. This CDR3 has 13 amino acids. The CDR3 sequence is CASSYGDNQPQHF. CDR3 nucleotides: TGTGCCAGCAGCTACGGCGATAATCAGCCCCAGCATTTT.

The CDR3, as DNA: TGTGCCAGCAGCTTAGCTGCGGGCGGGGGTGAGCAGTTCTTC. Amino acid sequence: CASSLAAGGGEQFF. The rearrangement uses TRBV7-2 and TRBJ2-1, with 7 positions matching TRBD2. Trimming at V came to 0 bases and at J to 9 bases, leaving 5 bases not matched to a gene. There are 14 residues in the CDR3. CDR1 SGHTA and CDR2 FQGNSA come from the germline V gene.